The 21 T cell receptor beta chains below all came from one sample that was sequenced in a study of T cells in Graves' hyperthyroidism and ophthalmopathy (dated by TCRdb to about 2019). The library was built by means of multiplex PCR. Instrument on record: Illumina HiSeq 2000. The TCR beta CDR3 regions were amplified from RNA transcripts. The TCR CDR3 was subjected to a first round of RT-PCR using the HTBI primer set and the Qiagen OneStep RT-PCR kit. Starting from the raw public reads, TCRdb applied fastp trimming at Q25, assembled clones with MiXCR and retained in-frame beta chains. Each entry is one CDR3 protein sequence, shown with its most common DNA and genes. The sample table holds 300,000 to 400,000 distinct CDR3 sequences, of which around a fifth were seen once. Less than 65% of the sample goes to the ten largest clones. The sample consisted of blood. These receptors were taken from a woman between 50 and 59 years old with Graves' hyperthyroidism.

J is TRBJ2-7 and V is TRBV19, with 9 nucleotides matching TRBD1. J was trimmed by 3 bases and V by 3 bases; bases with no gene match: 6. Germline V gene data show CDR1 as LNHDA and CDR2 as SQIVND (reference sequence). CDR3 size: 15 residues. CDR3 protein: CASSIKGTGIYEQYF. The CDR3, as DNA: TGTGCCAGTAGTATTAAAGGGACAGGGATCTACGAGCAGTACTTC.

At least ten counts were recorded for this clonotype. This chain joins TRBV3-1 and TRBJ2-7, with D maybe TRBD2 (6 bases). Trimming shortened V by 8 bases and J by 3 bases, and 8 bases separated the two germline ends. The CDR3 spans 11 residues. The germline CDR1 and CDR2 sequences are LGHDT and YNNKEL (reference sequence). For the CDR3, the DNA is TGTGCCAGCGGAGGGAACTACGAGCAGTACTTC. Encoded protein: CASGGNYEQYF.

To note about this clonotype: This sequence may be a read error, since a much larger clone differs from it by one base. V is TRBV7-9 and J is TRBJ1-2; a weak D match, TRBD1 (6 bases). The CDR3 consists of 14 residues. CDR1 SEHNR and CDR2 FQNEAQ come from the germline V gene (reference sequence). The CDR3 DNA follows: TGTGCCAACAGCTTGGGGGGGGGCAACTATGGCTACACCTTC. Translating gives CANSLGGGNYGYTF.

This clonotype has at least ten counts. DNA of the CDR3: TGCAGTGCTAGTGGGCCCGCGGGGCAGTTCTTC. Translation: CSASGPAGQFF. The chain employs TRBV20-1 and TRBJ2-1; tentative D call: TRBD2 (5 bases). The germline V gene encodes CDR1 DFQATT and CDR2 SNEGSKA (reference sequence). V was pared by 3 bases and J by 12 bases, with 12 bases between. The CDR3 contains 11 residues.

This clonotype turned up a few times. The chain couples TRBV19 to TRBJ1-5; D unclear. Germline lookup yields CDR1 LNHDA and CDR2 SQIVND (reference sequence). The V end was cut by 7 bases, the J end by 2 bases, with 15 bases between. This CDR3 comprises 15 residues. The CDR3 here is CASTRKQVGNQPQHF. The CDR3 nucleotides read TGTGCCAGTACGAGGAAGCAGGTTGGCAATCAGCCCCAGCATTTT.

Remarks on this clonotype: A read error may explain this, as a much larger clone is one base away. This rearrangement joins TRBV3-1 to TRBJ1-2, with D possibly matching TRBD1 (6 bases). The germline V and J ends were trimmed by 1 base and 7 bases, with 19 bases remaining between them. The germline V gene has CDR1 LGHDT and CDR2 YNNKEL (reference sequence). This CDR3 comprises 16 residues. The CDR3 DNA sequence: TGTGCCAGCAGCCAAGGGGCCAGGGGCCTAGGGTGTGGCTACACCTTC. It translates to CASSQGARGLGCGYTF.

Ten or more counts support this clonotype. The V and J genes are TRBV2 and TRBJ1-6; D gene unclear. The germline CDR1 and CDR2 sequences are SNHLY and FYNNEI. The CDR3 loop spans 16 amino acids. The V gene lost 6 bases and the J gene lost 6 bases, with 18 bases spanning the gap. CDR3 protein: CASRHNSGRLNSPLHF. In nucleotides, the CDR3 is TGTGCCAGCAGGCACAACTCCGGGCGACTTAATTCACCCCTCCACTTT.

This clonotype has ten or more counts. This chain uses TRBV29-1 with TRBJ2-4; D uncertain. The CDR3 runs to 12 residues. Trimming took off 2 bases at V and 7 bases at J, with 9 bases between the two ends. Per germline, CDR1 SQVTM and CDR2 ANQGSEA. The CDR3 region has the DNA TGCAGCGTTGAATCCCCTGCGAACATTCAGTACTTC. Translating it yields CSVESPANIQYF.

This clonotype was counted ten times or more. The V and J genes are TRBV10-3 and TRBJ2-7, with TRBD1 as a possible D gene (6 bases). There are 11 residues in the CDR3. Trimming took off 10 bases at V and 4 bases at J, with 11 bases between the two ends. The germline V gene has CDR1 ENHRY and CDR2 SYGVKD. The CDR3: CATLDRYEQYF. The CDR3 nucleotides read TGTGCCACCTTGGACAGATACGAGCAGTACTTC.

This clonotype has at least ten counts. J is TRBJ1-1 and V is TRBV20-1; 7 positions agree with TRBD1. CDR3 length equals 15 residues. Per germline, CDR1 DFQATT and CDR2 SNEGSKA (reference sequence). J was trimmed by 2 bases and V by 1 base; bases with no gene match: 7. In DNA, the CDR3 is TGCAGTGCTAGAGTACCCAGGGGGTCCAACACTGAAGCTTTCTTT. This sequence encodes CSARVPRGSNTEAFF.

The V and J genes are TRBV19 and TRBJ1-1; TRBD1 matches at 8 bases. V gave up 5 bases and J gave up 4 bases; unmatched junction bases: 3. The CDR3 is 13 residues long. Germline loops: CDR1 LNHDA, CDR2 SQIVND (reference sequence). The DNA for the CDR3 is TGTGCCAGTAGTCAGGACAGGGCCACTGAAGCTTTCTTT. This sequence encodes CASSQDRATEAFF.

This clonotype was picked up many times. This chain links TRBV18 with TRBJ1-1; D gene unclear. V lost 2 bases to trimming and J lost 11 bases, with 15 bases between them. Germline CDR1 is KGHSH and CDR2 is LQKENI. This CDR3 comprises 13 residues. CDR3 amino acids: CASSPALAPRAFF. The DNA of the CDR3 is TGTGCCAGCTCACCAGCCTTAGCCCCCCGGGCTTTCTTT. Complete variable domain (other parts from reference TRBV18 and TRBJ1-1): NAGVMQNPRHLVRRRGQEARLRCSPMKGHSHVYWYRQLPEEGLKFMVYLQKENIIDESGMPKERFSAEFPKEGPSILRIQQVVRGDSAAYFCASSPALAPRAFFGQGTRLTVV.

The J gene is TRBJ2-7, the V gene TRBV11-3; a weak D match, TRBD1 (5 bases). Trimming pared 0 bases from V and 3 bases from J, leaving 18 bases between. CDR1 is SGHNT and CDR2 is YENEEA in the germline V gene. This CDR3 is built from 17 residues. DNA for the CDR3: TGTGCCAGCAGCTTAGATCGTCGGACAAGACGATACTACGAGCAGTACTTC. Translation: CASSLDRRTRRYYEQYF.

The chain is built from TRBV5-1 and TRBJ1-2; D is ambiguous. V lost 0 bases and J 3 bases, leaving 9 bases between the germline ends. From germline, CDR1 is SGHRS and CDR2 YFSETQ. The CDR3 length is 14 residues. The CDR3 reads CASSLVGKDYGYTF. CDR3 DNA: TGCGCCAGCAGCTTGGTGGGGAAGGACTATGGCTACACCTTC.

Note on this clonotype: A clone one base away is much larger, so this may be a read error. The V and J genes are TRBV6-8 and TRBJ2-1; 12 positions match TRBD2. J was trimmed by 5 bases and V by 0 bases; bases with no gene match: 2. CDR3 length: 16 amino acids. Germline loops: CDR1 MNHGY, CDR2 SAAAGT. The CDR3 DNA reads TGTGCCAGCAGTTACTCGGGACTAGCGGGCCACAATGAGCAGTTCTTC. As protein: CASSYSGLAGHNEQFF.

This clonotype was found a few times. The chain links TRBV9 to TRBJ1-1, with D possibly matching TRBD1 (5 bases). CDR3 length equals 15 residues. CDR1 is SGDLS, CDR2 YYNGEE, per germline. V was cut by 0 bases and J by 1 base, with 10 bases left in between. CDR3 sequence (DNA): TGTGCCAGCAGCGTAGACGGGGGGAGGAACACTGAAGCTTTCTTT. It translates to CASSVDGGRNTEAFF.

The CDR3 spells CATSSGAVGYTF. In DNA form, the CDR3 reads TGTGCCACCAGCTCGGGCGCCGTCGGCTACACCTTC. The chain employs TRBV15 and TRBJ1-2; D gene unclear. CDR1 and CDR2 (germline): LNHNV, YYDKDF (reference sequence). Trimming left V 5 bases short and J 8 bases short, with 12 bases between. CDR3 length: 12 amino acids.

In this sample, this clonotype turned up a few times. A much larger clone differs by one base, so this may be a read error. The rearrangement uses TRBV6-1 and TRBJ2-1, with D perhaps TRBD2 (7 bases). CDR1 and CDR2 from the germline V gene are MNHNS and SASEGT. This CDR3 is 17 amino acids long. The germline V and J ends were trimmed by 1 base and 7 bases, with 20 bases remaining between them. The chain's CDR3 is CASSEEGVGGPGNEQFF. The CDR3 bases are TGTGCCAGCAGTGAAGAGGGAGTGGGGGGGCCGGGGAATGAGCAGTTCTTC.

This chain connects TRBV12-3 or TRBV12-4 to TRBJ2-5, with 10 bases aligning to TRBD2. The ends lost 6 bases at V and 1 base at J; junction bases unmatched: 17. CDR3 length equals 19 residues. CDR3 amino acids: CASSHSGGARWGLQETQYF. In DNA, the CDR3 is TGTGCCAGCAGCCACAGCGGGGGGGCCCGATGGGGCCTCCAAGAGACCCAGTACTTC.

This clonotype was detected a few times. This sequence joins TRBV28 and TRBJ2-3, with TRBD2 as a possible D gene (5 bases). The length of the CDR3 is 12 residues. V was cut by 7 bases and J by 7 bases, with 12 bases left in between. Germline assignment: CDR1 MDHEN and CDR2 SYDVKM. The CDR3 loop reads CASNMEDHTQYF. The CDR3 bases are TGTGCCAGCAACATGGAGGATCATACGCAGTATTTT.

V usage is TRBV6-1 and J usage is TRBJ2-1; 9 bases are a match to TRBD2. The ends lost 4 bases at V and 6 bases at J; junction bases unmatched: 10. Germline assignment: CDR1 MNHNS and CDR2 SASEGT. The CDR3 sequence is 16 residues long. The CDR3 nucleotides are TGTGCCAGCAGTGCTTTGGAGGCGGGGGGGTTCAATGAGCAGTTCTTC. Amino acid sequence: CASSALEAGGFNEQFF.